These 21 T cell receptor beta chains originate from one sample sequenced in a study of post-analysis software for immune sequencing data. The antigens these receptors bind are not known. General study points: About 5 TRBV segments appeared more often in patients than in controls, and TRBV5-6, TRBV5-1 and TRBV20-1 were among these.

The authors incorporated unique molecular identifiers into the TCR beta cDNA libraries. TCRdb analysed the PCR reads with MiXCR anew, one entry per CDR3 protein. The sample lists hundreds of thousands of distinct CDR3 sequences, around 60% occurring once. Sequencing was performed on blood. These receptors were collected from a girl aged 2 to 9 with multiple sclerosis.

In regard to this clonotype: Sequence at one end of the junction differs from germline and may be a read error. V gene TRBV12-3 or TRBV12-4 combines with J gene TRBJ2-3; D unclear. This CDR3 spans 12 amino acids. Here the CDR3 DNA reads TGTGCCAGCAGCCTGGGAACAGATGCGCAGTATTTT. As protein: CASSLGTDAQYF.

V is TRBV7-9 and J is TRBJ2-1, with TRBD1 matching over 7 bases. With V trimmed by 3 bases and J by 2 bases, 4 bases remained unmatched. The length of the CDR3 is 15 residues. Germline V gene lookup returns CDR1 SEHNR and CDR2 FQNEAQ (reference sequence). The CDR3 loop is CASSLTGMTYNEQFF. The CDR3 DNA is TGTGCCAGCAGCTTGACAGGGATGACCTACAATGAGCAGTTCTTC.

This clonotype was counted only a few times. The V call is TRBV7-6, the J call TRBJ2-7; D possibly corresponds to TRBD1 (6 bases). V was pared by 5 bases and J by 6 bases, with 14 bases between. In germline, CDR1 is SGHVS, CDR2 FNYEAQ. The CDR3 is 13 residues long. CDR3 sequence reads: CASSHGQLAEQYF. In DNA form, the CDR3 reads TGTGCCAGCAGCCATGGACAGCTAGCCGAGCAGTACTTC.

The chain combines TRBV6-5 with TRBJ2-1; 10 positions agree with TRBD1. This CDR3 comprises 15 residues. From germline, CDR1 is MNHEY and CDR2 SVGAGI. Germline trimming cut 5 bases from V and 4 bases from J; bases unmatched to any gene: 5. As DNA, the CDR3 is TGTGCCAGCAGTCTACCGGGACAGGGGTACAATGAGCAGTTCTTC. It encodes CASSLPGQGYNEQFF.

The genes are TRBV5-1 and TRBJ1-2; 7 bases are a match to TRBD1. Germline lookup yields CDR1 SGHRS and CDR2 YFSETQ. Germline trimming cut 4 bases from V and 7 bases from J; bases unmatched to any gene: 7. CDR3 length equals 13 residues. The CDR3 reads CASSDRDSLGYTF. The CDR3 DNA sequence: TGCGCCAGCAGCGACCGGGACAGCCTTGGCTACACCTTC.

The chain recombines TRBV6-6 with TRBJ2-3, with 7 bases that match TRBD2. CDR1 is MNHNY and CDR2 is SVGAGI in the germline V gene (reference sequence). The CDR3 covers 17 residues. Trimming at V came to 0 bases and at J to 0 bases, leaving 6 bases not matched to a gene. CDR3 protein: CASSYSLAVSSTDTQYF. The CDR3 DNA is TGTGCCAGCAGTTACTCTCTAGCGGTATCTAGCACAGATACGCAGTATTTT.

In nucleotides, the CDR3 is TGCGCCAGCAGCCCCCAGGGAAAGGGAGAGACCCAGTACTTC. Amino acids: CASSPQGKGETQYF. The chain uses TRBV4-3 and TRBJ2-5, with D perhaps TRBD1 (5 bases). The CDR3 is 14 amino acids. Germline V gene data show CDR1 as LGHNA and CDR2 as YSLEER. The V gene lost 4 bases and the J gene lost 4 bases, with 13 bases spanning the gap.

The rearrangement uses TRBV20-1 and TRBJ2-2; the match to TRBD2 covers 10 bases. The ends lost 1 base at V and 3 bases at J; junction bases unmatched: 2. The CDR3 has 15 amino acids. The germline CDR1 and CDR2 sequences are DFQATT and SNEGSKA (reference sequence). Here the CDR3 DNA reads TGCAGTGCTAGAGCCGGGACTAGCGACACCGGGGAGCTGTTTTTT. Protein product: CSARAGTSDTGELFF.

This clonotype was counted only a few times. V usage is TRBV12-3 or TRBV12-4 and J usage is TRBJ1-1; no clear D gene. V was cut by 7 bases and J by 1 base, with 10 bases left in between. This CDR3 contains 13 residues. CDR3 sequence (DNA): TGTGCCAGCACCCTCGCCTGGAACACTGAAGCTTTCTTT. Its protein is CASTLAWNTEAFF.

This clonotype appeared a few times. V gene TRBV11-2 combines with J gene TRBJ1-2; D is possibly TRBD1 (5 bases). The CDR3 spans 14 residues. Germline lookup yields CDR1 SGHAT and CDR2 FQNNGV. The germline V and J ends were trimmed by 1 base and 4 bases, with 10 bases remaining between them. CDR3 nucleotide sequence: TGTGCCAGCAGCTTAGGGTTTCAGGGCTATGGCTACACCTTC. This encodes CASSLGFQGYGYTF.

The J gene is TRBJ1-2, the V gene TRBV25-1; D is uncertain. The CDR3 spans 13 residues. The V and J ends lost 3 bases and 3 bases respectively, with 8 bases between them. Germline CDR1 reads MGHDK; CDR2 reads SYGVNS. CDR3 nucleotide sequence: TGTGCCAGCAGTGAGACCGCCCACTATGGCTACACCTTC. Amino acids: CASSETAHYGYTF.

The V call is TRBV4-2, the J call TRBJ2-5; a possible D gene is TRBD1 (6 bases). CDR1 LGHNA and CDR2 YNFKEQ come from the germline V gene. This CDR3 comprises 14 residues. V lost 1 base and J 6 bases, leaving 12 bases between the germline ends. The DNA of the CDR3 is TGTGCCAGCAGCCAAGCACAGGGTCAGCAGACCCAGTACTTC. Translated: CASSQAQGQQTQYF.

The chain carries TRBV6-6 and TRBJ1-2; D is unresolved. V lost 2 bases to trimming and J lost 2 bases, with 12 bases between them. The CDR3 totals 15 residues. Germline V CDR1 and CDR2: MNHNY, SVGAGI (reference sequence). The CDR3: CASSYQADTNYGYTF. The CDR3 DNA follows: TGTGCCAGCAGTTACCAAGCAGACACGAACTATGGCTACACCTTC.

The CDR3 DNA reads as TGTGCCAGCAGCAAACACAGGGGGCTCGGAGAGACCCAGTACTTC. It specifies CASSKHRGLGETQYF. The chain recombines TRBV7-6 with TRBJ2-5; 9 bases line up with TRBD1. Trimming removed 5 bases from V and 4 bases from J; junction bases left unmatched: 8. The CDR3 consists of 15 residues. Germline V lookup: CDR1 SGHVS, CDR2 FNYEAQ.

The V call is TRBV20-1, the J call TRBJ2-1, with TRBD1 as a possible D gene (6 bases). The CDR3 runs to 17 residues. The ends were cut back, 1 base at V and 2 bases at J, with 18 bases in the middle. Per the germline V gene, CDR1 is DFQATT and CDR2 is SNEGSKA (reference sequence). CDR3 coding DNA: TGCAGTGCTAGAGCTCCTAGGGGGACGGACGCCTACAATGAGCAGTTCTTC. Translating gives CSARAPRGTDAYNEQFF.

This clonotype was seen a handful of times. The chain combines TRBV20-1 with TRBJ2-1; TRBD2 matches at 11 bases. V shed 6 bases, J shed 0 bases, and the junction held 4 bases outside the gene matches. The V gene's germline CDR1 is DFQATT and CDR2 SNEGSKA (reference sequence). The CDR3 runs 15 residues. CDR3 nucleotides: TGCAGTGCGATTGGGACTAGCGGCTCCTACAATGAGCAGTTCTTC. Encoded protein: CSAIGTSGSYNEQFF.

This clonotype was seen a handful of times. V gene TRBV20-1 combines with J gene TRBJ2-1, with 8 bases lining up with TRBD2. The germline V gene encodes CDR1 DFQATT and CDR2 SNEGSKA (reference sequence). This CDR3 contains 14 residues. V lost 3 bases to trimming and J lost 6 bases; unmatched junction nucleotides: 7. CDR3 in DNA: TGCAGTGCTAGTAACAGCGGGGGCGGCAATGAGCAGTTCTTC. Amino acids: CSASNSGGGNEQFF.

The rearrangement uses TRBV20-1 and TRBJ1-5; TRBD1 aligns across 7 bases. The CDR3 sequence is 14 residues long. After removal of 0 bases from V and 9 bases from J, the junction contained 8 bases not matched to a gene. CDR1 and CDR2 from the germline V gene are DFQATT and SNEGSKA (reference sequence). In DNA form, the CDR3 reads TGCAGTGCTAGAGATGGACAGGCGGGGCTGCCCCAGCATTTT. Its protein is CSARDGQAGLPQHF.

This chain connects TRBV20-1 to TRBJ2-1, with 11 bases that match TRBD2. This CDR3 is 14 amino acids long. CDR1 DFQATT and CDR2 SNEGSKA come from the germline V gene (reference sequence). The trim removed 3 bases at V and 6 bases at J, leaving 4 bases unmatched. The CDR3 loop is CSASPSGGINEQFF. The CDR3 nucleotides are TGCAGTGCTAGCCCTAGCGGGGGGATCAATGAGCAGTTCTTC.

This clonotype was detected a few times. The chain combines TRBV20-1 with TRBJ2-3; D remains ambiguous. Germline CDR1 and CDR2: DFQATT and SNEGSKA (reference sequence). Between the trimmed V and J ends, which lost 3 bases and 2 bases, there was a span of 12 bases. CDR3 length: 14 amino acids. The CDR3 is CSASPLSYTDTQYF. CDR3 sequence (DNA): TGCAGTGCTAGCCCTCTCAGTTACACAGATACGCAGTATTTT.

The rearrangement joins TRBV10-3 to TRBJ2-5; TRBD1 is a possible D gene (5 bases). The end of the DNA fits TRBJ2-7 better, so the J call may be wrong. The CDR3 consists of 13 residues. Germline V gives CDR1 ENHRY, CDR2 SYGVKD. CDR3 sequence reads: CAISGGRAYEQYF. The CDR3 DNA follows: TGTGCCATCAGTGGTGGCAGGGCCTACGAGCAGTACTTC.